This record concerns one T cell receptor (beta chain) sequence. Its antigen remains undetermined. Base quality data are lacking; no much larger clone is found one base away. This sample is part of a study of blood T cell repertoires in COVID-19 (dated by TCRdb to about 2020). A note on the overall study: Samples covering the acute and convalescent phases of COVID-19 were provided by collaborators in the United States, Italy and Spain. Sample metadata almost always included a de-identified subject ID, COVID-19 status, age in years and sex. Samples were obtained from the ongoing ImmuneRACE study (first 160 participants) and from about 1,300 subjects provided by 6 global collaborators. The material from the prospective study consisted of cDNA or gDNA derived from T cells, B-cell-depleted T cells, or PBMCs. HLA class I and class II types, where available, came from metadata supplied by the sample provider rather than from assay-based typing. Deeply sampled blood TCRbeta repertoires from subjects exposed to, actively infected with, or recovered from COVID-19 were included in the dataset. The repertoires were made available in a free public database intended to serve as a resource for research on the immune response to SARS-CoV-2.

Collaborating institutions collected whole blood in K2EDTA tubes following their own protocols. For TCRbeta analysis, collaborators shipped samples in one of three forms: frozen whole blood, isolated PBMCs, or DNA extracted from either of those sample types. Study-level results and caveats: How much clinical and demographic metadata was included differed by source and by participant, and the metadata was provided uncurated.

TCRbeta CDR3 regions were amplified from genomic DNA by means of the immunoSEQ Assay, a bias-controlled multiplex PCR. Regarding the original processing steps: Within the assay, amplification of reference gene primers was used to estimate how many nucleated cells each sample contained. To quantify the absolute abundance of each unique TCRbeta CDR3 rearrangement, sequence reads were collapsed and filtered. For each sample, productive Simpson clonality was calculated as the square root of Simpson's diversity index over productive rearrangements. TCRdb holds this immuneACCESS table with in-frame rearrangements only. Some clones are missing; in checked studies, unresolved V genes explain under half, and the rest has no known cause. V, J and clone size derive from that table, while D and trimming were established from the DNA sequence. The sample table records 14,000 or so clones; roughly nine tenths of these occur just once. The top ten clones comprise over 12% of the sample.

This TCR was sampled from a man aged 45-65 years with active COVID-19. Input material: peripheral blood.

The CDR3: CATSAGQGKATEAFF. Here is the DNA: TGTGCCACCAGTGCCGGACAGGGAAAGGCCACTGAAGCTTTCTTT. The chain was built from TRBV24-1 and TRBJ1-1, with 8 junctional bases fitting TRBD1. Reading from cysteine to phenylalanine, the CDR3 counts 15 amino acids. Only CDR3 DNA remains: 45 bases, in frame from the first base. The germline V gene encodes CDR1 KGHDR and CDR2 SFDVKD. V lost 5 bases and J lost 4 bases, and the count of bases not matched to a germline gene is 8.